What follows are 30 T cell receptor beta chains derived from one specimen sequenced in a study of T cell repertoires in cytomegalovirus infection (dated by TCRdb to between 2017 and 2020). TCRdb records Illumina HiSeq 1500 as the sequencer. The public reads were reanalyzed by TCRdb: fastp trimming at Q25, MiXCR alignment, in-frame beta chains only. Under each unique CDR3 protein, matching rows form one entry showing the most common genes and DNA. Within this sample are about 180,000 distinct CDR3 sequences, with roughly 14% of them counted one time only. Over 20% of the sample rests with the top ten. Input material: PBMCs. These receptors were collected from a human donor in good health (CMV status not recorded). Some clones in this sample may be carry-over from other donors' samples.

V and J are TRBV2 and TRBJ2-2, with a possible D match to TRBD1 (6 bases). V was clipped by 7 bases and J by 1 base, with 10 bases between them. The germline CDR1 and CDR2 sequences are SNHLY and FYNNEI. There are 14 residues in the CDR3. The CDR3, as DNA: TGTGCCAGCAAAAGGGACATGAACACCGGGGAGCTGTTTTTT. This gives the protein CASKRDMNTGELFF.

This rearrangement joins TRBV19 to TRBJ1-5; the D gene is possibly TRBD1 (6 bases). V lost 10 bases and J lost 7, with 14 bases in between. The CDR3 is 12 residues long. Per germline, CDR1 LNHDA and CDR2 SQIVND (reference sequence). The CDR3 bases are TGTGCCACAAATCAGGGGCTGCAGCCCCAGCATTTT. Encoded protein: CATNQGLQPQHF.

The gene calls are TRBV28 and TRBJ2-4, with 15 nucleotides matching TRBD2. This CDR3 spans 16 amino acids. Germline assignment: CDR1 MDHEN and CDR2 SYDVKM. Germline trimming cut 9 bases from V and 9 bases from J; bases unmatched to any gene: 12. CDR3 nucleotides: TGTGCCAGTACCGGGACTAGCGGGAGGTTCGGATCCATTCAGTACTTC. Amino acids: CASTGTSGRFGSIQYF.

This sequence joins TRBV29-1 and TRBJ1-1, with TRBD1 identical over 8 bases. The CDR3 extends over 12 amino acids. V was clipped by 1 base and J by 7 bases; unmatched bases: 2. Germline lookup yields CDR1 SQVTM and CDR2 ANQGSEA. This CDR3 is CSVEGGQGEAFF. In DNA form, the CDR3 reads TGCAGCGTTGAAGGAGGACAGGGTGAAGCTTTCTTT.

Ten or more counts support this clonotype. The rearrangement joins TRBV15 to TRBJ2-1, with 10 bases matching TRBD2. The junction had 17 bases not matched to a gene; V was cut back by 1 base and J by 5 bases. The germline V gene has CDR1 LNHNV and CDR2 YYDKDF (reference sequence). The CDR3 loop spans 20 amino acids. CDR3 sequence: CATSRGPGPTSGTLNNEQFF. The DNA of the CDR3 is TGTGCCACCAGCAGAGGCCCGGGCCCTACTAGCGGGACCCTGAACAATGAGCAGTTCTTC.

The rearrangement joins TRBV5-6 to TRBJ1-1; D uncertain. The length of the CDR3 is 11 residues. CDR1 and CDR2 from the germline V gene are SGHDT and YYEEEE. The V end lost 2 bases, the J end lost 8 bases, and 7 bases lay between the germline ends. The CDR3 region is CASSFQGEAFF. For the CDR3, the DNA is TGTGCCAGCAGCTTTCAAGGAGAAGCTTTCTTT.

In this sample, this clonotype turned up a few times. The rearrangement links TRBV7-3 to TRBJ2-1; weak D call: TRBD2 (6 bases). V was cut by 5 bases and J by 10 bases, with 12 bases left in between. The CDR3 consists of 12 residues. CDR1 SGHTA and CDR2 FQGTGA come from the germline V gene. CDR3 residues: CASSPQGGEQFF. The CDR3 DNA reads TGTGCCAGCAGCCCCCAGGGAGGCGAGCAGTTCTTC.

The rearrangement uses TRBV10-3 and TRBJ2-1; TRBD1 might be the D (6 bases). Trimming removed 8 bases at V and 2 bases at J, with 7 bases between. CDR1 is ENHRY, CDR2 SYGVKD, per germline. The CDR3 sequence is 12 residues long. In DNA, the CDR3 is TGTGCCATCGGGACAACCTACAATGAGCAGTTCTTC. It translates to CAIGTTYNEQFF.

The rearrangement links TRBV6-6 to TRBJ1-4; 8 bases fit TRBD1. V shed 10 bases and J 6 bases; nucleotides not matched to a gene: 10. The CDR3 runs 14 residues. Per germline, CDR1 MNHNY and CDR2 SVGAGI (reference sequence). The CDR3 is CATYRTGPYEKLFF. In DNA, the CDR3 is TGTGCCACCTATCGGACAGGGCCGTATGAAAAACTGTTTTTT.

At least ten counts were recorded for this clonotype. The V gene is TRBV7-2, the J gene TRBJ1-2, with 7 bases aligning to TRBD1. CDR1 is SGHTA, CDR2 FQGNSA, per germline. The CDR3 length is 15 residues. The V gene end was trimmed by 0 bases and the J gene end by 2 bases; junction bases not matched to a gene: 3. The CDR3 loop reads CASSLATGLNYGYTF. CDR3 in DNA: TGTGCCAGCAGCTTAGCGACAGGGCTGAACTATGGCTACACCTTC.

The V and J genes are TRBV11-2 and TRBJ2-7, with 10 bases matching TRBD1. Germline CDR1 is SGHAT and CDR2 is FQNNGV. V was pared by 10 bases and J by 3 bases, with 12 bases of the junction left unmatched. This CDR3 region has 15 residues. The CDR3 protein is CATSLGQGIVYEQYF. The DNA of the CDR3 is TGTGCCACCTCCCTGGGACAGGGGATTGTCTACGAGCAGTACTTC.

This clonotype was observed many times. The chain joins TRBV27 to TRBJ2-1, with D possibly called TRBD1 or TRBD2 (7 bases each). Germline values: CDR1 MNHEY, CDR2 SMNVEV (reference sequence). The CDR3 is 16 amino acids. The V and J ends lost 4 bases and 5 bases respectively, with 18 bases between them. CDR3: CASSSGGRTRNNEQFF. The CDR3 region has the DNA TGTGCCAGCAGTTCAGGGGGACGGACTAGGAACAATGAGCAGTTCTTC.

The CDR3 is CSARSRGGHSEQYF. The DNA for the CDR3 is TGCAGTGCTAGGTCGCGGGGGGGCCACAGCGAGCAGTACTTC. The rearrangement links TRBV20-1 to TRBJ2-7, with TRBD2 matching over 9 bases. Germline CDR1 is DFQATT and CDR2 is SNEGSKA (reference sequence). CDR3 length: 14 amino acids. V lost 3 bases and J lost 6; bases outside the gene matches: 9.

A few counts support this clonotype. The V gene is TRBV12-3 or TRBV12-4, the J gene TRBJ1-3; unclear D gene. Trimming took 2 bases from V and 3 from J, leaving 8 bases between them. The CDR3 loop spans 14 amino acids. In nucleotides, the CDR3 is TGTGCCAGCAGTTTACGGGCCGGTGGAAACACCATATATTTT. Translated, it gives CASSLRAGGNTIYF.

The rearrangement links TRBV30 to TRBJ2-1, with TRBD2 identical over 10 bases. Germline V gene data show CDR1 as GTSNPN and CDR2 as SVGIG (reference sequence). J lost 4 bases, V lost 8 bases, and 11 bases had no gene match. The CDR3 contains 15 residues. The CDR3: CAGSSGGNRYNEQFF. Here the CDR3 DNA reads TGTGCCGGATCTAGCGGGGGTAACCGGTACAATGAGCAGTTCTTC.

In this sample, this clonotype turned up a few times. This rearrangement joins TRBV19 to TRBJ2-1; the D is unclear. The V and J ends lost 7 bases and 0 bases respectively, with 4 bases between them. Germline V gene sequence: CDR1 LNHDA, CDR2 SQIVND (reference sequence). The length of the CDR3 is 12 residues. CDR3 nucleotide sequence: TGTGCCAGTAAGAACTCCTACAATGAGCAGTTCTTC. Its translation is CASKNSYNEQFF.

The chain couples TRBV6-2 or TRBV6-3 to TRBJ2-7; 12 bases line up with TRBD2. Trimming took 2 bases from V and 5 from J; bases not matched to a gene: 10. CDR3 length equals 17 residues. The germline V gene encodes CDR1 MNHEY and CDR2 SVGEGT. CDR3 nucleotides: TGTGCCAGCAGTTACCGGCTAGCGGGAGGGTCGGTCAACGAGCAGTACTTC. It is translated as CASSYRLAGGSVNEQYF.

This clonotype was recorded only once. V gene TRBV18 combines with J gene TRBJ1-2, with D unresolved. CDR1 is KGHSH, CDR2 LQKENI, per germline. This CDR3 has 13 residues. V gave up 3 bases and J gave up 6 bases, with 11 bases separating them. CDR3 sequence: CASSPGRSNGYTF. For the CDR3, the DNA is TGTGCCAGCTCACCTGGGAGGAGCAATGGCTACACCTTC.

This clonotype was seen more than once but under ten times. The chain is built from TRBV28 and TRBJ1-4; unclear D gene. The ends were cut back, 3 bases at V and 8 bases at J, with 16 bases in the middle. This CDR3 region has 15 residues. CDR1 and CDR2 from the germline V gene are MDHEN and SYDVKM. This CDR3 is CASSLGRTVGEKLFF. The CDR3 coding sequence is TGTGCCAGCAGTTTGGGTCGGACGGTGGGCGAAAAACTGTTTTTT.

This clonotype was counted ten times or more. The CDR3 bases are TGTGCCAGCAGCTTGGCAGGGGAAACCTACAATGAGCAGTTCTTC. Protein: CASSLAGETYNEQFF. The chain is built from TRBV7-2 and TRBJ2-1, with a possible D match to TRBD1 (6 bases). Germline CDR1 SGHTA, CDR2 FQGNSA. The length of the CDR3 is 15 residues. V was pared by 3 bases and J by 2 bases, with 11 bases between.

This clonotype was seen at least ten times. This chain uses TRBV19 with TRBJ1-1; D is unresolved. CDR3 length equals 16 residues. V lost 8 bases and J lost 3, with 22 bases in between. The germline CDR1 and CDR2 sequences are LNHDA and SQIVND (reference sequence). The CDR3 sequence: CASGDSRAQLDTEAFF. DNA of the CDR3: TGTGCCAGTGGGGATTCCCGGGCCCAACTGGACACTGAAGCTTTCTTT.

The gene calls are TRBV4-1 and TRBJ2-3; D is unresolved. Germline loops: CDR1 MGHRA, CDR2 YSYEKL. CDR3 length: 17 amino acids. Trimming left V 2 bases short and J 6 bases short, with 21 bases between. CDR3 sequence (DNA): TGCGCCAGCAGCCAAAGCTCAACGGGTATCCGTTCGGATACGCAGTATTTT. Amino acids: CASSQSSTGIRSDTQYF.

There are a few counts of this clonotype. The genes are TRBV24-1 and TRBJ2-1, with a weak D call TRBD1 (5 bases). Germline-derived CDR1 and CDR2 are KGHDR and SFDVKD. Trimming cost V 3 bases and J 12 bases, with 11 bases left between them. The CDR3 runs to 12 residues. CDR3: CATSDPDRPQFF. For the CDR3, the DNA is TGTGCCACCAGTGATCCTGACAGACCGCAGTTCTTC.

Many counts were recorded for this clonotype. This chain joins TRBV29-1 and TRBJ1-1; the D gene is possibly TRBD1 (6 bases). V was pared by 6 bases and J by 1 base, with 12 bases between. Germline V gene data show CDR1 as SQVTM and CDR2 as ANQGSEA. The CDR3 extends over 13 amino acids. This CDR3 reads CSVTGSTNTEAFF. Here the CDR3 DNA reads TGCAGCGTCACAGGGAGTACGAACACTGAAGCTTTCTTT.

The chain joins TRBV12-3 or TRBV12-4 to TRBJ2-7, with TRBD1 identical over 7 bases. The CDR3 totals 15 residues. V was clipped by 5 bases and J by 3 bases; unmatched bases: 10. In nucleotides, the CDR3 is TGTGCCAGCAGTCCAGGGGGACGACCTCTCTACGAGCAGTACTTC. It yields the protein CASSPGGRPLYEQYF.

This clonotype was counted at least ten times. The rearrangement links TRBV7-2 to TRBJ2-7; the match to TRBD2 covers 13 bases. There are 19 residues in the CDR3. Germline V CDR1 and CDR2: SGHTA, FQGNSA. V shed 5 bases and J 0 bases; nucleotides not matched to a gene: 13. The CDR3 nucleotides are TGTGCCAGCAGCATACGGACTAGCGGGAGTACGGTGAGCTCCTACGAGCAGTACTTC. Amino acids: CASSIRTSGSTVSSYEQYF.

This clonotype was observed at least ten times. The J gene is TRBJ1-1, the V gene TRBV7-2; D gene ambiguous. Trimming cost V 0 bases and J 5 bases, with 4 bases left between them. The CDR3 length is 12 residues. Per the germline V gene, CDR1 is SGHTA and CDR2 is FQGNSA. The CDR3 sequence: CASSLAGTEAFF. The CDR3 DNA follows: TGTGCCAGCAGCTTAGCCGGGACTGAAGCTTTCTTT.

The V and J genes are TRBV29-1 and TRBJ2-5; D is perhaps TRBD1 (6 bases). CDR1 is SQVTM, CDR2 ANQGSEA, per germline. V lost 2 bases to trimming and J lost 5 bases, with 12 bases between them. This CDR3 has 13 residues. The CDR3 region is CSVENQGLETQYF. In DNA, the CDR3 is TGCAGCGTTGAAAATCAGGGGCTCGAGACCCAGTACTTC.

J is TRBJ1-1 and V is TRBV6-5; no reliable D call. This CDR3 has 12 amino acids. V lost 6 bases, J lost 1 base, and 6 bases lay in between. In germline, CDR1 is MNHEY, CDR2 SVGAGI. CDR3 amino acids: CASRTRNTEAFF. CDR3 coding DNA: TGTGCCAGCAGAACGAGGAACACTGAAGCTTTCTTT.

This clonotype was observed many times. The rearrangement uses TRBV7-2 and TRBJ2-5; D remains unclear. The CDR3 contains 11 residues. V lost 4 bases and J lost 2, with 2 bases in between. The germline V gene has CDR1 SGHTA and CDR2 FQGNSA. The CDR3, as DNA: TGTGCCAGCAGCTCGCAAGAGACCCAGTACTTC. Its protein is CASSSQETQYF. The variable domain in full, completed from reference TRBV7-2 and TRBJ2-5, reads GAGVSQSPSNKVTEKGKDVELRCDPISGHTALYWYRQSLGQGLEFLIYFQGNSAPDKSGLPSDRFSAERTGGSVSTLTIQRTQQEDSAVYLCASSSQETQYFGPGTRLLVL.